These 25 T cell receptor beta chains originate from one sample sequenced in a study of cytomegalovirus exposure and HLA in healthy donors. It was with 60 Vbeta and 13 Jbeta primers that the PCR ran. Sequenced by immunoSEQ multiplex PCR; TCRdb stores in-frame clones only, minus some. The table has approximately 100,000 clones, over 70% seen once; the top ten hold approximately 11%. Sample: PBMCs. These receptors originate from a man in his late teens or twenties in good health and CMV-seropositive.

This chain uses TRBV6-5 with TRBJ2-7, with D perhaps TRBD1 (6 bases). The V end lost 2 bases, the J end lost 4 bases, and 12 bases lay between the germline ends. The length of the CDR3 is 14 residues. Germline V gives CDR1 MNHEY, CDR2 SVGAGI. CDR3 amino acids: CASSYTTGIYEQYF. The CDR3 nucleotides read TGTGCCAGCAGTTACACGACAGGTATTTACGAGCAGTACTTC.

The chain couples TRBV7-3 to TRBJ2-3, with D hard to call. This CDR3 has 13 amino acids. V lost 0 bases to trimming and J lost 5 bases, with 6 bases between them. Looked up from germline, CDR1 is SGHTA and CDR2 is FQGTGA. Here the CDR3 DNA reads TGTGCCAGCAGCTTAACAGTCAGAGATACGCAGTATTTT. This codes for CASSLTVRDTQYF. The variable domain in full, completed from reference TRBV7-3 and TRBJ2-3, reads GAGVSQTPSNKVTEKGKYVELRCDPISGHTALYWYRQSLGQGPEFLIYFQGTGAADDSGLPNDRFFAVRPEGSVSTLKIQRTERGDSAVYLCASSLTVRDTQYFGPGTRLTVL.

This clone appeared a few times. The chain recombines TRBV5-6 with TRBJ2-1; D is perhaps TRBD1 (5 bases). CDR1 and CDR2 (germline): SGHDT, YYEEEE. The CDR3 has 15 residues. The V gene lost 3 bases and the J gene lost 3 bases, with 13 bases spanning the gap. The chain's CDR3 is CASSSQGSGYNEQFF. CDR3 DNA: TGTGCCAGCAGCTCTCAGGGATCGGGCTACAATGAGCAGTTCTTC.

This rearrangement joins TRBV6-6 to TRBJ2-1; TRBD1 is a possible D gene (5 bases). V was trimmed by 2 bases and J by 5 bases, leaving 13 bases between them. The CDR3 has 15 residues. Germline V gene data show CDR1 as MNHNY and CDR2 as SVGAGI (reference sequence). This CDR3 reads CASSYQGAQDNEQFF. For the CDR3, the DNA is TGTGCCAGCAGTTACCAAGGGGCCCAGGACAATGAGCAGTTCTTC.

This chain links TRBV19 with TRBJ1-2; TRBD1 agrees at 8 bases. Unmatched junction bases numbered 8, after V lost 5 bases and J lost 3 bases. Germline CDR1 LNHDA, CDR2 SQIVND (reference sequence). This CDR3 contains 15 residues. CDR3: CASSATGGVDYGYTF. CDR3 DNA sequence: TGTGCCAGTAGTGCTACAGGGGGGGTTGACTATGGCTACACCTTC.

The chain uses TRBV23-1 and TRBJ2-2, with D maybe TRBD1 (5 bases). TRBV23-1 falls under the ORF class, with uncertain function. The CDR3 contains 16 residues. V shed 3 bases and J shed 2 bases, with 13 bases lying between them. The CDR3 nucleotides are TGCGCCAGCAGTCACAAAAGACAGCGAAACACCGGGGAGCTGTTTTTT. It translates to CASSHKRQRNTGELFF.

The V and J genes are TRBV30 and TRBJ2-2, with 8 bases aligning to TRBD2. The CDR3 length is 17 residues. Germline loops: CDR1 GTSNPN, CDR2 SVGIG (reference sequence). V lost 0 bases and J lost 2; bases outside the gene matches: 8. Here the CDR3 reads CAWSVPGAGVNTGELFF. CDR3 bases: TGTGCCTGGAGTGTACCAGGAGCGGGGGTTAACACCGGGGAGCTGTTTTTT.

The chain joins TRBV5-1 to TRBJ1-3; 7 bases map to TRBD1. CDR3 length: 15 residues. Germline V gives CDR1 SGHRS, CDR2 YFSETQ. J was trimmed by 0 bases and V by 6 bases; bases with no gene match: 6. The CDR3 coding sequence is TGCGCCAGCACTGAGGGACAGCTCTCTGGAAACACCATATATTTT. Translation gives CASTEGQLSGNTIYF.

This rearrangement joins TRBV7-9 to TRBJ1-2; no clear D. Deletions cut 1 base from V and 6 bases from J, with 9 bases between. Germline V lookup: CDR1 SEHNR, CDR2 FQNEAQ (reference sequence). The CDR3 loop spans 13 amino acids. CDR3 sequence reads: CASSLGALNGYTF. The CDR3 DNA is TGTGCCAGCAGCTTAGGGGCGCTAAATGGCTACACCTTC.

The chain employs TRBV28 and TRBJ1-1, with a tentative D call TRBD1 (6 bases). CDR1 MDHEN and CDR2 SYDVKM come from the germline V gene. V lost 5 bases to trimming and J lost 0 bases, with 19 bases between them. This CDR3 contains 17 residues. CDR3 in amino acids: CASSPPTGGELNTEAFF. DNA of the CDR3: TGTGCCAGCAGTCCCCCGACAGGTGGTGAACTGAACACTGAAGCTTTCTTT.

The chain is built from TRBV4-1 and TRBJ1-3; D may be TRBD1 (5 bases). Between the trimmed V and J ends, which lost 0 bases and 4 bases, there was a span of 13 bases. Germline V gene sequence: CDR1 MGHRA, CDR2 YSYEKL. The CDR3 covers 16 residues. CDR3 loop: CASSQDDRPQGNTIYF. CDR3 nucleotides: TGCGCCAGCAGCCAAGACGACAGACCTCAAGGAAACACCATATATTTT.

This chain connects TRBV11-1 to TRBJ1-1; D call uncertain. V lost 5 bases, J lost 2 bases, and 15 bases lay in between. The CDR3 covers 15 residues. Germline V gene data show CDR1 as SGHAT and CDR2 as FQDESV (reference sequence). DNA of the CDR3: TGTGCCAGCAGCCCGAATGCGGGAACAAACACTGAAGCTTTCTTT. As protein: CASSPNAGTNTEAFF.

The gene calls are TRBV18 and TRBJ1-4; D not certain. V was shortened by 3 bases and J by 4 bases, with 3 bases between the two germline ends. CDR1 is KGHSH, CDR2 LQKENI, per germline. This CDR3 contains 12 residues. CDR3 residues: CASSPNNEKLFF. The CDR3 DNA is TGTGCCAGCTCACCCAATAATGAAAAACTGTTTTTT.

V is TRBV19 and J is TRBJ1-2; the D gene is possibly TRBD1 (5 bases). Trimming left V 2 bases short and J 4 bases short, with 17 bases between. The CDR3 length is 16 residues. In germline, CDR1 is LNHDA, CDR2 SQIVND (reference sequence). The CDR3: CASSIKGTGGTYGYTF. The CDR3 DNA reads as TGTGCCAGTAGTATAAAAGGGACGGGAGGTACCTATGGCTACACCTTC.

This chain connects TRBV28 to TRBJ2-7; D possibly corresponds to TRBD1 (6 bases). V lost 3 bases to trimming and J lost 2 bases, with 17 bases between them. The CDR3 sequence is 16 residues long. The germline V gene encodes CDR1 MDHEN and CDR2 SYDVKM. For the CDR3, the DNA is TGTGCCAGCAGTTTCACTTTTGACAGGATGACCTACGAGCAGTACTTC. It specifies CASSFTFDRMTYEQYF. The whole variable domain, remainder taken from reference TRBV28 and TRBJ2-7, is DVKVTQSSRYLVKRTGEKVFLECVQDMDHENMFWYRQDPGLGLRLIYFSYDVKMKEKGDIPEGYSVSREKKERFSLILESASTNQTSMYLCASSFTFDRMTYEQYFGPGTRLTVT.

The chain employs TRBV2 and TRBJ1-5; no clear D. V lost 3 bases and J lost 0, with 12 bases in between. Germline V gene lookup returns CDR1 SNHLY and CDR2 FYNNEI. The CDR3 totals 16 residues. CDR3: CASSDLQLYSNQPQHF. The DNA for the CDR3 is TGTGCCAGCAGTGACCTTCAGTTATATAGCAATCAGCCCCAGCATTTT.

This sequence joins TRBV5-6 and TRBJ1-2, with TRBD1 matching 9 bases. The CDR3 length is 15 residues. Trimming removed 4 bases from V and 5 bases from J; junction bases left unmatched: 9. The germline CDR1 and CDR2 sequences are SGHDT and YYEEEE. This CDR3 is CASSPGTGFYYGYTF. In DNA form, the CDR3 reads TGTGCCAGCAGCCCCGGGACAGGGTTTTATTATGGCTACACCTTC.

V usage is TRBV30 and J usage is TRBJ1-3; D is undetermined. Germline assignment: CDR1 GTSNPN and CDR2 SVGIG (reference sequence). Trimming pared 0 bases from V and 8 bases from J, leaving 14 bases between. The CDR3 contains 14 residues. CDR3 coding DNA: TGTGCCTGGAGTGTAGTCGGGATCCAAGACACCATATATTTT. Its protein product is CAWSVVGIQDTIYF.

V gene TRBV6-6 combines with J gene TRBJ2-2, with D maybe TRBD2 (6 bases). This CDR3 has 15 amino acids. Germline values: CDR1 MNHNY, CDR2 SVGAGI (reference sequence). The germline V and J ends were trimmed by 5 bases and 6 bases, with 16 bases remaining between them. CDR3: CASSPAAGRSGELFF. DNA for the CDR3: TGTGCCAGCAGTCCCGCGGCGGGGAGGTCCGGGGAGCTGTTTTTT.

There are a few counts of this clone. The chain recombines TRBV2 with TRBJ2-7, with 9 bases matching TRBD2. Germline CDR1 reads SNHLY; CDR2 reads FYNNEI. CDR3 size: 13 residues. Losses at the gene ends were 6 bases for V and 2 bases for J; bases not matched to a gene: 2. CDR3 amino acids: CASRGGGAYEQYF. CDR3 in DNA: TGTGCCAGCAGGGGCGGGGGGGCCTACGAGCAGTACTTC.

The chain couples TRBV10-1 to TRBJ2-2, with 11 bases that match TRBD2. The CDR3 loop spans 16 amino acids. Per the germline V gene, CDR1 is WNHNN and CDR2 is SYGVQD (reference sequence). V shed 3 bases and J 5 bases; nucleotides not matched to a gene: 5. DNA of the CDR3: TGCGCCAGCAGTGAAAGACTAGCGGGGTTAACCGGGGAGCTGTTTTTT. Protein sequence: CASSERLAGLTGELFF.

The chain carries TRBV14 and TRBJ2-2; 8 nucleotides line up with TRBD2. From germline, CDR1 is SGHDN and CDR2 FVKESK. The V gene end was trimmed by 0 bases and the J gene end by 8 bases; junction bases not matched to a gene: 8. CDR3 size: 16 residues. CDR3 nucleotide sequence: TGTGCCAGCAGCCAAGAAGCGGGGGTTAACGCTGGGGAGCTGTTTTTT. It is translated as CASSQEAGVNAGELFF.

The chain couples TRBV7-2 to TRBJ2-7; possibly TRBD1 for D (6 bases). The germline V and J ends were trimmed by 3 bases and 2 bases, with 11 bases remaining between them. Germline CDR1 reads SGHTA; CDR2 reads FQGNSA. This CDR3 is 14 amino acids long. This CDR3 is CASSLDAGAYEQYF. In DNA form, the CDR3 reads TGTGCCAGCAGCTTGGACGCAGGGGCCTACGAGCAGTACTTC. Filled out from reference TRBV7-2 and TRBJ2-7, the complete variable domain reads GAGVSQSPSNKVTEKGKDVELRCDPISGHTALYWYRQSLGQGLEFLIYFQGNSAPDKSGLPSDRFSAERTGGSVSTLTIQRTQQEDSAVYLCASSLDAGAYEQYFGPGTRLTVT.

The CDR3 sequence is CASSLAPGVNFNEQFF. CDR3 DNA: TGTGCCAGCAGCTTAGCACCCGGGGTAAACTTTAATGAGCAGTTCTTC. The chain uses TRBV11-1 and TRBJ2-1, with D perhaps matching TRBD2 (5 bases). Looked up from germline, CDR1 is SGHAT and CDR2 is FQDESV (reference sequence). The CDR3 is made up of 16 amino acids. The germline V and J ends were trimmed by 0 bases and 7 bases, with 16 bases remaining between them. The variable domain in full, with the rest retrieved from reference TRBV11-1 and TRBJ2-1, is EAEVAQSPRYKITEKSQAVAFWCDPISGHATLYWYRQILGQGPELLVQFQDESVVDDSQLPKDRFSAERLKGVDSTLKIQPAELGDSAMYLCASSLAPGVNFNEQFFGPGTRLTVL.

The V and J genes are TRBV4-2 and TRBJ2-4; 8 nucleotides align to TRBD1. Losses at the gene ends were 0 bases for V and 7 bases for J; bases not matched to a gene: 5. Germline V CDR1 and CDR2: LGHNA, YNFKEQ. This CDR3 spans 15 amino acids. CDR3 loop: CASSQDGQGNNIQYF. CDR3 DNA sequence: TGTGCCAGCAGCCAAGATGGACAGGGTAATAACATTCAGTACTTC.